This T cell receptor (beta chain) stems from a study of blood T cell repertoires in COVID-19. Study-wide background: Samples representing acute and convalescent COVID-19 were sourced from the United States, Italy and Spain. The cDNA or gDNA used as material had been derived from T cells, B-cell-depleted T cells, or PBMCs.

CDR1 and CDR2 (germline): SGHNT, YYREEE (reference sequence). CDR3 size: 13 residues. Trimming pared 4 bases from V and 4 bases from J, leaving 12 bases between. Methods used by the authors: Nucleated cell number was recorded as an estimate derived from reference gene primer amplification. TCRdb's table, derived via immunoSEQ multiplex PCR, lists solely in-frame clones and lacks some. V, J and clone size were drawn from that table, and D and trimming were deduced from the DNA. The sample records 23,000 or so clones, around 88% being singletons. This TCR came from a man in his 70s with active COVID-19. The sequencing sample was made of peripheral blood. The chain has TRBV5-4 and TRBJ2-7; maybe TRBD1 (5 bases). DNA for the CDR3: TGTGCCAGCAGCCCAGAGACAGCTTACGAGCAGTACTTC. Amino acids: CASSPETAYEQYF.